What follows are 9 T cell receptor beta chains derived from one specimen sequenced in a study of CD8 T cells in Susac syndrome. With random hexamers, roughly 0.45 to 1 ug RNA was reverse transcribed. A single record per CDR3 protein comes from TCRdb applying MiXCR to the immunoSEQ multiplex PCR reads. The sample holds hundreds of thousands of distinct CDR3 sequences, around 91% seen once. The sequencing sample was made of CD8+ T cells from PBMCs. Receptor source: a human donor with multiple sclerosis.

The chain has TRBV19 and TRBJ2-7; 7 bases line up with TRBD1. Germline V gene data show CDR1 as LNHDA and CDR2 as SQIVND (reference sequence). V trimming: 4 bases; J trimming: 4 bases; junction bases outside the gene matches: 4. The CDR3 length is 13 residues. The CDR3 nucleotides are TGTGCCAGTAGTAACCGGGACAGTTACGAGCAGTACTTC. Amino acid sequence: CASSNRDSYEQYF.

This chain connects TRBV6-6 to TRBJ1-2; a weak D match, TRBD1 (5 bases). V gave up 8 bases and J gave up 6 bases, with 13 bases separating them. The CDR3 has 12 amino acids. Germline-derived CDR1 and CDR2 are MNHNY and SVGAGI (reference sequence). CDR3 amino acids: CASGGRVNGYTF. The CDR3 DNA follows: TGTGCCAGCGGTGGCAGGGTAAATGGCTACACCTTC.

This chain uses TRBV30 with TRBJ2-2; D gene ambiguous. The CDR3 length is 14 residues. Trimming cost V 5 bases and J 3 bases, with 13 bases left between them. CDR1 is GTSNPN, CDR2 SVGIG, per germline (reference sequence). CDR3 DNA sequence: TGTGCCTGGGACTTAGGCATGGACACCGGGGAGCTGTTTTTT. Amino acids: CAWDLGMDTGELFF. The whole variable domain, filled in from reference TRBV30 and TRBJ2-2, reads SQTIHQWPATLVQPVGSPLSLECTVEGTSNPNLYWYRQAAGRGLQLLFYSVGIGQISSEVPQNLSASRPQDRQFILSSKKLLLSDSGFYLCAWDLGMDTGELFFGEGSRLTVL.

This clonotype was recorded only once. The CDR3 nucleotides are TGCGCCAGCAGTGAGGCCGGTGCAGATACGCAGTATTTT. Translated: CASSEAGADTQYF. The V gene is TRBV10-2, the J gene TRBJ2-3; D is unresolved. This CDR3 is 13 amino acids long. V lost 2 bases to trimming and J lost 4 bases, with 7 bases between them. Germline CDR1 WSHSY, CDR2 SAAADI.

This rearrangement joins TRBV2 to TRBJ2-1; TRBD2 matches at 9 bases. Per the germline V gene, CDR1 is SNHLY and CDR2 is FYNNEI. V shed 7 bases and J 6 bases; nucleotides not matched to a gene: 4. This CDR3 spans 13 amino acids. The DNA of the CDR3 is TGTGCCAGCAACCTACTAGCGGGCAATGAGCAGTTCTTC. Translation: CASNLLAGNEQFF.

This clonotype was seen just once. The CDR3 DNA reads as TGTGCCAGCAGCCGAGCAGGGGGCCTGAACACTGAAGCTTTCTTT. Its protein is CASSRAGGLNTEAFF. The V and J genes are TRBV14 and TRBJ1-1, with 8 nucleotides matching TRBD1. V shed 4 bases and J 0 bases; nucleotides not matched to a gene: 4. CDR1 is SGHDN, CDR2 FVKESK, per germline. The CDR3 runs 15 residues.

This clonotype appeared a few times. The chain couples TRBV9 to TRBJ1-2; D possibly corresponds to TRBD1 (6 bases). V lost 3 bases to trimming and J lost 4 bases, with 19 bases between them. Germline CDR1 reads SGDLS; CDR2 reads YYNGEE. This CDR3 has 16 amino acids. The CDR3 region has the DNA TGTGCCAGCAGCGGGGGGCGCACTGGGGGCGGCTATGGCTACACCTTC. Translated, it gives CASSGGRTGGGYGYTF.

This chain uses TRBV28 with TRBJ2-5; TRBD2 matches at 12 bases. Germline V gives CDR1 MDHEN, CDR2 SYDVKM. The CDR3 extends over 20 amino acids. The J segment lost 3 bases and the V segment lost 5 bases, leaving 19 bases of the junction unmatched. CDR3: CASSPLGLAGGPTVKETQYF. As DNA, the CDR3 is TGTGCCAGCAGTCCTCTGGGGCTAGCGGGAGGGCCAACGGTGAAAGAGACCCAGTACTTC.

The V call is TRBV4-1, the J call TRBJ2-3, with 7 bases that match TRBD2. Unmatched junction bases numbered 6, after V lost 3 bases and J lost 3 bases. Germline V lookup: CDR1 MGHRA, CDR2 YSYEKL. CDR3 size: 15 residues. This chain's CDR3 is CASSHQRGGTDTQYF. CDR3 DNA: TGCGCCAGCAGCCACCAGCGGGGTGGGACAGATACGCAGTATTTT.